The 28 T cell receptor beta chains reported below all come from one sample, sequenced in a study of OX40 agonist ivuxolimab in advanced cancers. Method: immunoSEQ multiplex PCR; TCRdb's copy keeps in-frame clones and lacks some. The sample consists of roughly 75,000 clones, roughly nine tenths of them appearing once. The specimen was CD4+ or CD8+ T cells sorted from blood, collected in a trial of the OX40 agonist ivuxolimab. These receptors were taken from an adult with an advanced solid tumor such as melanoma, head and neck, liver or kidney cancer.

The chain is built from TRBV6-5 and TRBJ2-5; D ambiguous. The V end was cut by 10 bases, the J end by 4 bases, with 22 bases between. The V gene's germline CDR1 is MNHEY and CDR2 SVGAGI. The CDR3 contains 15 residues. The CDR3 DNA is TGTGCCACCGTCGAACGTCGTATAGGGTCAGAGACCCAGTACTTC. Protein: CATVERRIGSETQYF.

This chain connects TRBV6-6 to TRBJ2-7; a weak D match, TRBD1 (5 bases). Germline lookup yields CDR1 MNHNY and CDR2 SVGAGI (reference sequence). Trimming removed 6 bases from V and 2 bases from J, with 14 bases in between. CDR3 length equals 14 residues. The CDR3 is CASRDPDTTYEQYF. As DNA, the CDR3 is TGTGCCAGCAGGGATCCGGACACCACCTACGAGCAGTACTTC.

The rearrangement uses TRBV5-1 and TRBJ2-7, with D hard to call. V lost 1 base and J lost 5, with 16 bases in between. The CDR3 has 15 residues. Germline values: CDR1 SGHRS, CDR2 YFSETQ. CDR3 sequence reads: CASSLFPRTPNEQYF. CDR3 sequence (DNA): TGCGCCAGCAGCTTGTTTCCCCGAACCCCGAACGAGCAGTACTTC.

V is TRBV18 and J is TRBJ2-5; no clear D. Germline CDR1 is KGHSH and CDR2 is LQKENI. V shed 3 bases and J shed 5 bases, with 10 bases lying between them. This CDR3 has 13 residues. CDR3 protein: CASSPRVGETQYF. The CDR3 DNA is TGTGCCAGCTCACCTCGGGTGGGGGAGACCCAGTACTTC.

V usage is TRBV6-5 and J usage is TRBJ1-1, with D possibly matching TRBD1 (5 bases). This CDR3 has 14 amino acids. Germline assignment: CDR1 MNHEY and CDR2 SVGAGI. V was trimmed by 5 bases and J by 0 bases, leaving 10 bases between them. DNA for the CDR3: TGTGCCAGCAGTGGGACGGAATTGAACACTGAAGCTTTCTTT. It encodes CASSGTELNTEAFF.

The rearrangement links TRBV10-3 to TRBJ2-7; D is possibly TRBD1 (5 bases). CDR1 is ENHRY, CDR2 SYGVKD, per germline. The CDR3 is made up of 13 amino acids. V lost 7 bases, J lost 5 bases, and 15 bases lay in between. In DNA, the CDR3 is TGTGCCATCAAGGGCAGGGCGACCCACGAGCAGTACTTC. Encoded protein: CAIKGRATHEQYF.

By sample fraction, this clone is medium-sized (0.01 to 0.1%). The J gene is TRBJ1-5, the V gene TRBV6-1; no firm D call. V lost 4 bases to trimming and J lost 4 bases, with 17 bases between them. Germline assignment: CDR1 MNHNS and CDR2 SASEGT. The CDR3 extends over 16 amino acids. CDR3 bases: TGTGCCAGCAGTGGGTGGCAGGCCGAGGGAAATCAGCCCCAGCATTTT. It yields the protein CASSGWQAEGNQPQHF.

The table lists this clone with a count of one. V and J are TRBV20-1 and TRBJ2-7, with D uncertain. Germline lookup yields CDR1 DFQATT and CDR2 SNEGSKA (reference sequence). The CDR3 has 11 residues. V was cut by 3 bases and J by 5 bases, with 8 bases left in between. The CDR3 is CSASILDEQYF. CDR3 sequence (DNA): TGCAGTGCTAGTATCCTCGACGAGCAGTACTTC.

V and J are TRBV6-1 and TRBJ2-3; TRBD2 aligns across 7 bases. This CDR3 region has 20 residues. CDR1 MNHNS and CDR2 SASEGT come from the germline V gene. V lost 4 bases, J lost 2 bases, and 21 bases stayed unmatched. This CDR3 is CASSGGKRDNPWGFTDTQYF. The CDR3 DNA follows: TGTGCCAGCAGTGGCGGGAAGCGGGATAACCCCTGGGGATTCACAGATACGCAGTATTTT.

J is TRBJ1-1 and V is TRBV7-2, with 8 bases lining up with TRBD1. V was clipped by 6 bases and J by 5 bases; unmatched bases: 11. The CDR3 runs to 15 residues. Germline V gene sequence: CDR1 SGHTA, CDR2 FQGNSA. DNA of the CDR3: TGTGCCAGCAGTTCCCAGGGGGCCGGGATAACTGAAGCTTTCTTT. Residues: CASSSQGAGITEAFF.

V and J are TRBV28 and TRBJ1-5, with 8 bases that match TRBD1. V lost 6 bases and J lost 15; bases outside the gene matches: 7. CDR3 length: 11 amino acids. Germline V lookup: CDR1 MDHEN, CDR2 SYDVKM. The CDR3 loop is CASSRQGTGHF. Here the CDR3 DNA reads TGTGCCAGCAGCAGACAGGGGACGGGGCATTTT.

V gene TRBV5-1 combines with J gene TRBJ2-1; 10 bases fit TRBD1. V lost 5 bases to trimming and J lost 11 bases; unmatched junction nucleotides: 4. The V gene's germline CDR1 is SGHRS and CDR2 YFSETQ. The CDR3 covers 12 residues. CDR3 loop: CASRGQGNKQFF. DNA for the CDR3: TGCGCCAGCAGGGGACAGGGGAATAAGCAGTTCTTC.

The CDR3 is CASSLRGGLEQFF. CDR3 DNA: TGTGCCAGCAGCCTCCGAGGGGGTCTTGAGCAGTTCTTC. This chain uses TRBV14 with TRBJ2-1; the D gene is possibly TRBD1 (6 bases). Looked up from germline, CDR1 is SGHDN and CDR2 is FVKESK. There are 13 residues in the CDR3. Trimming cost V 4 bases and J 9 bases, with 13 bases left between them.

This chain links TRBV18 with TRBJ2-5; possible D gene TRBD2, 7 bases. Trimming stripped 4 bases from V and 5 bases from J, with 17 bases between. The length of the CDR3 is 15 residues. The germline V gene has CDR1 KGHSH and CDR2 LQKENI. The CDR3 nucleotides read TGTGCCAGCTCACTCCTGGGCGGGGGCTTCGAGACCCAGTACTTC. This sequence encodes CASSLLGGGFETQYF.

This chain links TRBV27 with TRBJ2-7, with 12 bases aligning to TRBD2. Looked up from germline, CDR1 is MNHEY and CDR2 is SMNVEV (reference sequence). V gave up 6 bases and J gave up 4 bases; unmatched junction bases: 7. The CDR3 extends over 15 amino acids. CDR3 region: CASRLLAGGPYEQYF. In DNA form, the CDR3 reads TGTGCCAGCAGGCTTCTAGCGGGAGGGCCGTACGAGCAGTACTTC.

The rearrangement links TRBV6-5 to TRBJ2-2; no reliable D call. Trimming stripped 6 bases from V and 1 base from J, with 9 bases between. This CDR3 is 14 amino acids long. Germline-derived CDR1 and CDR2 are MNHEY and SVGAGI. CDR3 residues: CASSSAGNTGELFF. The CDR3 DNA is TGTGCCAGCAGCTCAGCCGGGAACACCGGGGAGCTGTTTTTT.

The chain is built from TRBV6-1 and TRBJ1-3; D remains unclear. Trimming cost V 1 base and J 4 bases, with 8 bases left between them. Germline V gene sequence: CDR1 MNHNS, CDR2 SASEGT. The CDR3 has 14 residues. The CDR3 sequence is CASSEVESGNTIYF. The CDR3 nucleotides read TGTGCCAGCAGTGAAGTAGAATCCGGAAACACCATATATTTT.

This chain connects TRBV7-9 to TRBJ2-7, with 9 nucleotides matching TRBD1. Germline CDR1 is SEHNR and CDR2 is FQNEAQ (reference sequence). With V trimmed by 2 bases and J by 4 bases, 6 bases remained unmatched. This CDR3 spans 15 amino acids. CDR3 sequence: CASSLSGTGIYEQYF. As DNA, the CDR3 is TGTGCCAGCAGCTTATCTGGGACAGGGATTTACGAGCAGTACTTC.

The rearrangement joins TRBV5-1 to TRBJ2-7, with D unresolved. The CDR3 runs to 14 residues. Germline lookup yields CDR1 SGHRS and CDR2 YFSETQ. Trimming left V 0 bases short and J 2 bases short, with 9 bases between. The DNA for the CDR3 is TGCGCCAGCAGCTTGGGGACCCTTACCTACGAGCAGTACTTC. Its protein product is CASSLGTLTYEQYF.

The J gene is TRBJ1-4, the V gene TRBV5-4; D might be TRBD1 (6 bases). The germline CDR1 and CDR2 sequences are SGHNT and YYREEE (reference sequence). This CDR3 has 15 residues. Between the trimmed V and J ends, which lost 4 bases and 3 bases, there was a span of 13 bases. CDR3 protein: CASSHESGANEKLFF. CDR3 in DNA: TGTGCCAGCAGCCACGAATCAGGGGCTAATGAAAAACTGTTTTTT.

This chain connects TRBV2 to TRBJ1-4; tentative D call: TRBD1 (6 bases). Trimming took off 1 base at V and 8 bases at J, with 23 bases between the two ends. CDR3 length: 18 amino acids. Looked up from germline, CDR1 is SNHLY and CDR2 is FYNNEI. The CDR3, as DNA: TGTGCCAGCAGTGAAGTCTCGGGGGCTGGTCTTTCTTGGGAAAAACTGTTTTTT. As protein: CASSEVSGAGLSWEKLFF. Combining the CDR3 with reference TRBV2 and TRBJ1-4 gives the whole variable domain EPEVTQTPSHQVTQMGQEVILRCVPISNHLYFYWYRQILGQKVEFLVSFYNNEISEKSEIFDDQFSVERPDGSNFTLKIRSTKLEDSAMYFCASSEVSGAGLSWEKLFFGSGTQLSVL.

DNA for the CDR3: TGTGCCAGCAGGTCAGACAGACTGACCGGGGAGCTGTTTTTT. This codes for CASRSDRLTGELFF. The chain carries TRBV28 and TRBJ2-2; D perhaps matches TRBD1 (5 bases). The CDR3 consists of 14 residues. Trimming took off 6 bases at V and 5 bases at J, with 13 bases between the two ends. The germline CDR1 and CDR2 sequences are MDHEN and SYDVKM.

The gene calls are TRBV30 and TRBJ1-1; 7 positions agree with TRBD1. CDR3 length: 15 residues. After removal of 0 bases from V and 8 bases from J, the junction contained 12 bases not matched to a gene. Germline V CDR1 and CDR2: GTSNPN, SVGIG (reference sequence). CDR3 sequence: CAWSVRKGASREAFF. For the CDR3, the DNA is TGTGCCTGGAGTGTACGAAAGGGGGCGTCGAGGGAAGCTTTCTTT.

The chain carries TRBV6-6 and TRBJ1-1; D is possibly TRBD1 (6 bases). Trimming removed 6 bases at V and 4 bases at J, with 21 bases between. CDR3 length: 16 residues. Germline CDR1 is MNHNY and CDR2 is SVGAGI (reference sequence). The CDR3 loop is CASRPPRGGRGTEAFF. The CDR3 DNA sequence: TGTGCCAGCAGGCCCCCGCGCGGGGGCAGGGGCACTGAAGCTTTCTTT.

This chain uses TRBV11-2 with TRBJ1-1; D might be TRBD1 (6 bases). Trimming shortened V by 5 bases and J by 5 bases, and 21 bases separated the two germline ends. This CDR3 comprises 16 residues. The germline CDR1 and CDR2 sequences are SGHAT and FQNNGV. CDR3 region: CASSPSSGAGRTEAFF. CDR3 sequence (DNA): TGTGCCAGCAGCCCATCATCAGGGGCCGGTCGGACTGAAGCTTTCTTT.

Here the CDR3 reads CASSPGAVNTEAFF. The DNA of the CDR3 is TGTGCCAGCAGCCCCGGGGCAGTGAACACTGAAGCTTTCTTT. The gene calls are TRBV6-5 and TRBJ1-1; D may be TRBD1 (5 bases). Trimming left V 6 bases short and J 0 bases short, with 11 bases between. Germline-derived CDR1 and CDR2 are MNHEY and SVGAGI. This CDR3 contains 14 residues.

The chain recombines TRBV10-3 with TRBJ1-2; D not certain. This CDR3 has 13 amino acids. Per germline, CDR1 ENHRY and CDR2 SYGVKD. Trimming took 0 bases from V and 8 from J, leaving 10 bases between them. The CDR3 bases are TGTGCCATCAGTGAGTCTGTGAGTTTCGGCTACACCTTC. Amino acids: CAISESVSFGYTF.

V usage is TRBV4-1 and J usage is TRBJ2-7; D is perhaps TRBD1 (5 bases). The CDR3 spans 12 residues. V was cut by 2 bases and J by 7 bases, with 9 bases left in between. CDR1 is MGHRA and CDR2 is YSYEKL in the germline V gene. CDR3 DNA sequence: TGCGCCAGCAGCCAAACCCAGGGTGAGCAGTACTTC. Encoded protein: CASSQTQGEQYF.